This TCR beta chain was sequenced during a study of identifying expanded T cells in peripheral blood. Whole-study findings and limits: Across healthy donors, higher total template counts meant significantly greater approximately 2-week count variance. About 1.2 clones differed between technical replicates, versus approximately 17 and 20 over time.

This CDR3 is 15 amino acids long. Germline V CDR1 and CDR2: SGHRS, YFSETQ. V lost 0 bases to trimming and J lost 5 bases, with 14 bases between them. Comments on this clone: The antigen is undetermined.

Collection occurred without any documented infections or immune events in donors. Here immunoSEQ multiplex PCR was the method, and the copy in TCRdb shows in-frame clones only, minus some. The data show under 100,000 clones, approximately 90% seen once. The clonotype originates from a person aged 18 to 70 in good health. This rearrangement joins TRBV5-1 to TRBJ1-1, with D perhaps matching TRBD1 (5 bases). Sequences were obtained from blood. Here the CDR3 DNA reads TGCGCCAGCAGCTTGGAAGGGGCCGGAACAACTGAAGCTTTCTTT. Translated: CASSLEGAGTTEAFF.